The T cell receptor beta chain described here comes from a study of early T cells in non-severe SARS-CoV-2 infection. Study as a whole: Sequencing used unsorted whole-blood bulk RNA, so chains lack pairing. Broader study findings: Anti-spike CD8 responses were favored in VDJdb matching, and private and CD4 specificities were missed.

Tagging with unique molecular identifiers was applied to individual cDNA molecules. A single record per CDR3 protein comes from TCRdb applying MiXCR to the 5' RACE reads. There are tens of thousands of distinct CDR3 sequences in the sample; 20% occur only once, and 15% to 20% lies in the top ten. There are a few counts of this clonotype. Its antigen remains unknown. Trimming took off 1 base at V and 3 bases at J, with 9 bases between the two ends. Germline V CDR1 and CDR2: DFQATT, SNEGSKA (reference sequence). The CDR3 runs to 13 residues. The sample was whole blood, taken at baseline. The clonotype originates from an adult who was a healthcare worker with PCR-confirmed SARS-CoV-2 infection or an uninfected control (not recorded which). The chain uses TRBV20-1 and TRBJ1-2; the D gene is possibly TRBD1 (5 bases). The CDR3 nucleotides read TGCAGTGCTAGAGTGGGGGGTTACTATGGCTACACCTTC. This gives the protein CSARVGGYYGYTF.